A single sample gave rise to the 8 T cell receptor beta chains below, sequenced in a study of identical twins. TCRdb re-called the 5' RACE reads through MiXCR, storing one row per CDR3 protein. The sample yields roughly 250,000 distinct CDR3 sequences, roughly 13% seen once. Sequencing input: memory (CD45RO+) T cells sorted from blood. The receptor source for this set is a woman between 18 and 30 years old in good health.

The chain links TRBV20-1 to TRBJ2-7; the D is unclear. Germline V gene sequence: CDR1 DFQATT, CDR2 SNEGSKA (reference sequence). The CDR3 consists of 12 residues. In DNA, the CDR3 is TGCACCGAAGGCCCCTCCCGTTACGAGCAGTACTTC. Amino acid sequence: CTEGPSRYEQYF.

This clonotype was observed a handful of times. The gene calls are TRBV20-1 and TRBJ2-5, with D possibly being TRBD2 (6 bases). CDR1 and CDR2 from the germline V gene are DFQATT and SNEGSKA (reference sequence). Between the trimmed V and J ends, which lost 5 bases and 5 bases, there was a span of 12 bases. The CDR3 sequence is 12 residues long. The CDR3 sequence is CSAGGVRETQYF. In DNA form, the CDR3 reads TGCAGTGCTGGCGGGGTTCGCGAGACCCAGTACTTC.

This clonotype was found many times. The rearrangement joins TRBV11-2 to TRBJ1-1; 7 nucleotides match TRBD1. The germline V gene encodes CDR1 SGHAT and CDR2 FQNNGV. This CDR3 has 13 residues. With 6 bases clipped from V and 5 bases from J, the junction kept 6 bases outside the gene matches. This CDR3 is CASSYTGATEAFF. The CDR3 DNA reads TGTGCCAGCAGTTATACAGGGGCTACTGAAGCTTTCTTT.

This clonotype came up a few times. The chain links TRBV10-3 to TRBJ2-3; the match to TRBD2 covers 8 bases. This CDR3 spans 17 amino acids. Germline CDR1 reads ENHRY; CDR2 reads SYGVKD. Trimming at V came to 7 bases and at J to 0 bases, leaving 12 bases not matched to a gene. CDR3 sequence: CAIKWSSGRASTDTQYF. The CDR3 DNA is TGTGCCATCAAGTGGTCTAGCGGGCGAGCTAGCACAGATACGCAGTATTTT.

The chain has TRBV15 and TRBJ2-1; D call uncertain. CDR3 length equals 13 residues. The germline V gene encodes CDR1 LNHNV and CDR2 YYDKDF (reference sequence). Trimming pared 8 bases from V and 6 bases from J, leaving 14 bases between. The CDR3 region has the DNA TGTGCCACCTCGACCACCAGATCCAATGAGCAGTTCTTC. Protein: CATSTTRSNEQFF. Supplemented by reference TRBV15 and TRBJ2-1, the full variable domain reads DAMVIQNPRYQVTQFGKPVTLSCSQTLNHNVMYWYQQKSSQAPKLLFHYYDKDFNNEADTPDNFQSRRPNTSFCFLDIRSPGLGDTAMYLCATSTTRSNEQFFGPGTRLTVL.

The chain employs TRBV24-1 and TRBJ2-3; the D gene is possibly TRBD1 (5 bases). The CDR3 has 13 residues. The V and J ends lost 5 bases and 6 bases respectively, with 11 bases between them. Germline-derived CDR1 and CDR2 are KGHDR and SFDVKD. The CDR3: CATSASGADTQYF. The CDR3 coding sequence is TGTGCCACCAGTGCCTCTGGGGCCGATACGCAGTATTTT.

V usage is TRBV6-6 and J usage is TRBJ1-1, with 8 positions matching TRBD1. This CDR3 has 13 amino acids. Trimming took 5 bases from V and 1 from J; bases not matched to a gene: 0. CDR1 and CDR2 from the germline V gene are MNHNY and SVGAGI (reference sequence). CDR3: CASSDRGNTEAFF. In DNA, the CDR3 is TGTGCCAGCAGTGACAGGGGGAACACTGAAGCTTTCTTT.

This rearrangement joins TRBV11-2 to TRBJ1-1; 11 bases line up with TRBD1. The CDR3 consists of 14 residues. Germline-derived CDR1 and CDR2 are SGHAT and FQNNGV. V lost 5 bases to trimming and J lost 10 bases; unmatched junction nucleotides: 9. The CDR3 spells CASSPDRGQGGAFF. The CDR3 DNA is TGTGCCAGCAGCCCGGACAGGGGACAGGGGGGAGCTTTCTTT.